The next 26 T cell receptor beta chains were all read from a single sample in a study of blood T cell repertoires in COVID-19. Profiling relied on immunoSEQ multiplex PCR, and the TCRdb table lists in-frame clones only, not all of them. The sample carries some 25,000 clones, around 94% recorded once. The sequenced sample consisted of peripheral blood. The receptor source for this set is a woman in her fifties or sixties with active COVID-19.

The V call is TRBV7-9, the J call TRBJ1-4; 9 bases align to TRBD1. The CDR3 is 16 amino acids. After removal of 5 bases from V and 3 bases from J, the junction contained 7 bases not matched to a gene. Per germline, CDR1 SEHNR and CDR2 FQNEAQ (reference sequence). The chain's CDR3 is CASSDTRTGANEKLFF. In DNA, the CDR3 is TGTGCCAGCAGCGATACCAGGACAGGGGCTAATGAAAAACTGTTTTTT.

CDR3: CASSPQGYTEAFF. The CDR3 nucleotides are TGTGCCAGCTCACCACAGGGGTACACTGAAGCTTTCTTT. The chain employs TRBV18 and TRBJ1-1, with TRBD1 as a possible D gene (5 bases). The CDR3 is 13 amino acids. With 1 base removed from V and 3 bases from J, the gap between germline ends came to 6 bases. Germline V gives CDR1 KGHSH, CDR2 LQKENI.

This chain links TRBV5-1 with TRBJ1-1; perhaps TRBD1 as D (5 bases). The germline V gene has CDR1 SGHRS and CDR2 YFSETQ. This CDR3 contains 17 residues. V dropped 0 bases and J dropped 5 bases, with 20 bases sitting between them. CDR3 sequence: CASSLGSGMGGDTEAFF. The DNA for the CDR3 is TGCGCCAGCAGCTTGGGGTCTGGGATGGGGGGAGATACTGAAGCTTTCTTT.

The chain joins TRBV7-2 to TRBJ2-7; no definite D call. V lost 5 bases, J lost 5 bases, and 13 bases lay in between. The CDR3 loop spans 13 amino acids. CDR1 SGHTA and CDR2 FQGNSA come from the germline V gene. As DNA, the CDR3 is TGTGCCAGCAGCCCCCTAGGTGTGAACGAGCAGTACTTC. It yields the protein CASSPLGVNEQYF.

The rearrangement uses TRBV28 and TRBJ2-5, with 8 bases matching TRBD2. There are 18 residues in the CDR3. Germline V lookup: CDR1 MDHEN, CDR2 SYDVKM. Germline trimming cut 4 bases from V and 4 bases from J; bases unmatched to any gene: 17. The CDR3 loop is CASSSRLGKREKRETQYF. As DNA, the CDR3 is TGTGCCAGCAGTTCACGCCTCGGAAAGCGGGAGAAACGAGAGACCCAGTACTTC. The full variable domain, completed using reference TRBV28 and TRBJ2-5, is DVKVTQSSRYLVKRTGEKVFLECVQDMDHENMFWYRQDPGLGLRLIYFSYDVKMKEKGDIPEGYSVSREKKERFSLILESASTNQTSMYLCASSSRLGKREKRETQYFGPGTRLLVL.

The chain recombines TRBV5-6 with TRBJ2-4; 7 bases are shared with TRBD2. Germline V gene lookup returns CDR1 SGHDT and CDR2 YYEEEE. Losses at the gene ends were 0 bases for V and 1 base for J; bases not matched to a gene: 13. The length of the CDR3 is 19 residues. CDR3 in DNA: TGTGCCAGCAGCTTGGGGCCAGCGGGGACCATGTATGCCAAAAACATTCAGTACTTC. Its translation is CASSLGPAGTMYAKNIQYF.

This clone has a single count. This chain links TRBV24-1 with TRBJ2-1; 12 nucleotides line up with TRBD2. Germline CDR1 reads KGHDR; CDR2 reads SFDVKD. Trimming at V came to 7 bases and at J to 7 bases, leaving 4 bases not matched to a gene. The CDR3 extends over 14 amino acids. The CDR3, as DNA: TGTGCCACCAGCTGGACTAGCGGGGCGAATGAGCAGTTCTTC. Protein: CATSWTSGANEQFF.

The rearrangement links TRBV11-2 to TRBJ2-1; a possible D gene is TRBD2 (5 bases). The CDR3 covers 13 residues. CDR1 is SGHAT and CDR2 is FQNNGV in the germline V gene. Trimming took off 5 bases at V and 7 bases at J, with 12 bases between the two ends. The CDR3 DNA sequence: TGTGCCAGCAGCATGAGCGGTTTAAATGAGCAGTTCTTC. Protein sequence: CASSMSGLNEQFF. Supplemented by reference TRBV11-2 and TRBJ2-1, the full variable domain reads EAGVAQSPRYKIIEKRQSVAFWCNPISGHATLYWYQQILGQGPKLLIQFQNNGVVDDSQLPKDRFSAERLKGVDSTLKIQPAKLEDSAVYLCASSMSGLNEQFFGPGTRLTVL.

The sample holds a few counts of this clone. The CDR3, as DNA: TGTGCCAGCAGGTCCCGAGCCACCTACGAGCAGTACTTC. As protein: CASRSRATYEQYF. The rearrangement links TRBV27 to TRBJ2-7; D gene uncertain. The CDR3 has 13 amino acids. The V gene's germline CDR1 is MNHEY and CDR2 SMNVEV (reference sequence). The V end lost 6 bases, the J end lost 2 bases, and 11 bases lay between the germline ends.

The J gene is TRBJ2-1, the V gene TRBV10-3, with a weak D call TRBD1 (6 bases). The CDR3 consists of 16 residues. Germline V lookup: CDR1 ENHRY, CDR2 SYGVKD. Between the trimmed V and J ends, which lost 6 bases and 8 bases, there was a span of 23 bases. The chain's CDR3 is CAIRANRDTPGHEQFF. The CDR3, as DNA: TGTGCCATCAGAGCAAACCGGGACACCCCCGGTCATGAGCAGTTCTTC.

The rearrangement joins TRBV5-1 to TRBJ2-7, with D possibly matching TRBD1 (5 bases). Trimming removed 2 bases at V and 3 bases at J, with 24 bases between. There are 18 residues in the CDR3. Germline V CDR1 and CDR2: SGHRS, YFSETQ. The DNA of the CDR3 is TGCGCCAGCAGCTTTAATCCCAAACAGGAACTCGGCCTCTACGAGCAGTACTTC. This gives the protein CASSFNPKQELGLYEQYF. The full variable domain, with the rest looked up from reference TRBV5-1 and TRBJ2-7, is KAGVTQTPRYLIKTRGQQVTLSCSPISGHRSVSWYQQTPGQGLQFLFEYFSETQRNKGNFPGRFSGRQFSNSRSEMNVSTLELGDSALYLCASSFNPKQELGLYEQYFGPGTRLTVT.

This chain connects TRBV28 to TRBJ1-2, with 9 bases matching TRBD1. Germline V gives CDR1 MDHEN, CDR2 SYDVKM. This CDR3 has 14 residues. Trimming removed 9 bases from V and 8 bases from J; junction bases left unmatched: 13. The CDR3: CASSTGGFARGYTF. In DNA form, the CDR3 reads TGTGCCAGTTCGACAGGGGGTTTTGCTAGAGGCTACACCTTC.

The CDR3 here is CASRTSRYEQYF. The CDR3 nucleotides read TGTGCCAGCAGGACTAGCCGCTACGAGCAGTACTTC. This sequence joins TRBV28 and TRBJ2-7; 7 nucleotides agree with TRBD2. The ends lost 6 bases at V and 3 bases at J; junction bases unmatched: 2. Looked up from germline, CDR1 is MDHEN and CDR2 is SYDVKM. This CDR3 contains 12 residues. Together with reference TRBV28 and TRBJ2-7, the CDR3 gives the full variable domain: DVKVTQSSRYLVKRTGEKVFLECVQDMDHENMFWYRQDPGLGLRLIYFSYDVKMKEKGDIPEGYSVSREKKERFSLILESASTNQTSMYLCASRTSRYEQYFGPGTRLTVT.

This chain joins TRBV5-1 and TRBJ1-1; D may be TRBD1 (6 bases). The CDR3 consists of 14 residues. Germline V gene sequence: CDR1 SGHRS, CDR2 YFSETQ. V was clipped by 5 bases and J by 0 bases, with 11 bases between them. The CDR3 spells CASRQDSLNTEAFF. In nucleotides, the CDR3 is TGCGCCAGCAGACAGGACAGTCTGAACACTGAAGCTTTCTTT.

The rearrangement links TRBV18 to TRBJ2-1; weak D call: TRBD1 (5 bases). The CDR3 has 13 residues. V was trimmed by 5 bases and J by 6 bases, leaving 11 bases between them. Germline lookup yields CDR1 KGHSH and CDR2 LQKENI. This chain's CDR3 is CASSTTGGNEQFF. For the CDR3, the DNA is TGTGCCAGCTCAACCACAGGTGGCAATGAGCAGTTCTTC.

This chain uses TRBV6-6 with TRBJ1-5, with 7 nucleotides matching TRBD1. Germline values: CDR1 MNHNY, CDR2 SVGAGI (reference sequence). The CDR3 covers 15 residues. After removal of 4 bases from V and 6 bases from J, the junction contained 9 bases not matched to a gene. CDR3 protein: CASSSYRGSSQPQHF. The CDR3 bases are TGTGCCAGCAGTTCATACAGGGGTAGTAGTCAGCCCCAGCATTTT.

The chain employs TRBV6-5 and TRBJ1-6; the match to TRBD1 covers 7 bases. V lost 6 bases and J lost 10; bases outside the gene matches: 9. The CDR3 is 14 amino acids. CDR1 MNHEY and CDR2 SVGAGI come from the germline V gene. CDR3: CASRLTGLFSPLHF. In DNA, the CDR3 is TGTGCCAGCAGATTGACAGGGCTTTTCTCACCCCTCCACTTT.

This chain connects TRBV27 to TRBJ2-3; the D gene is possibly TRBD2 (5 bases). Per germline, CDR1 MNHEY and CDR2 SMNVEV (reference sequence). This CDR3 region has 12 residues. The ends were cut back, 6 bases at V and 5 bases at J, with 9 bases in the middle. CDR3 sequence reads: CASSPREDTQYF. The CDR3 nucleotides read TGTGCCAGCAGCCCCCGGGAAGATACGCAGTATTTT.

A single count supports this clone. In DNA, the CDR3 is TGTGCCAGCAGCTTAGCCCCCCCAACTGAAGCTTTCTTT. Translation gives CASSLAPPTEAFF. The genes are TRBV11-2 and TRBJ1-1; the D is unclear. CDR1 and CDR2 from the germline V gene are SGHAT and FQNNGV. CDR3 length: 13 residues. The V gene lost 1 base and the J gene lost 5 bases, with 8 bases spanning the gap.

The chain is built from TRBV19 and TRBJ1-2, with 7 bases aligning to TRBD1. The CDR3 is made up of 14 amino acids. Trimming at V came to 4 bases and at J to 5 bases, leaving 7 bases not matched to a gene. Germline V lookup: CDR1 LNHDA, CDR2 SQIVND (reference sequence). The CDR3 here is CASSSSGTAYGYTF. CDR3 sequence (DNA): TGTGCCAGTAGTAGTTCGGGGACAGCTTATGGCTACACCTTC.

The chain combines TRBV25-1 with TRBJ1-5, with 7 bases aligning to TRBD1. The CDR3 has 17 residues. V lost 3 bases and J lost 0; bases outside the gene matches: 8. Germline V gene lookup returns CDR1 MGHDK and CDR2 SYGVNS. CDR3 coding DNA: TGTGCCAGCAGTGATCCCCCGGGACAGTATAGCAATCAGCCCCAGCATTTT. Residues: CASSDPPGQYSNQPQHF.

The chain carries TRBV6-5 and TRBJ1-5; no firm D call. V was pared by 7 bases and J by 6 bases, with 10 bases between. Germline values: CDR1 MNHEY, CDR2 SVGAGI. The CDR3 extends over 12 amino acids. The CDR3 protein is CASKEAVQPQHF. The CDR3 DNA is TGTGCCAGCAAAGAGGCAGTTCAGCCCCAGCATTTT.

The chain joins TRBV27 to TRBJ1-6, with TRBD1 matching 8 bases. The CDR3 length is 14 residues. The germline V gene has CDR1 MNHEY and CDR2 SMNVEV (reference sequence). V lost 8 bases, J lost 7 bases, and 7 bases stayed unmatched. Here the CDR3 DNA reads TGTGCCAGCTGCCGGACAGGGACAAATTCACCCCTCCACTTT. Its translation: CASCRTGTNSPLHF.

The chain couples TRBV24-1 to TRBJ2-1; 12 bases fit TRBD2. V lost 3 bases and J lost 4; bases outside the gene matches: 15. Germline V gene data show CDR1 as KGHDR and CDR2 as SFDVKD. The CDR3 consists of 20 residues. The CDR3 DNA follows: TGTGCCACCAGTGATGCCCTCCCGACTAGCGGGAGTGGTGGTTACAATGAGCAGTTCTTC. This codes for CATSDALPTSGSGGYNEQFF.

The V call is TRBV15, the J call TRBJ2-2; tentatively, D is TRBD2 (6 bases). Germline CDR1 reads LNHNV; CDR2 reads YYDKDF (reference sequence). The CDR3 spans 16 residues. Trimming cost V 2 bases and J 2 bases, with 12 bases left between them. CDR3 bases: TGTGCCACCAGCAGACTAAGCGGGTTAAACACCGGGGAGCTGTTTTTT. The encoded protein is CATSRLSGLNTGELFF.

This chain joins TRBV7-8 and TRBJ1-2; TRBD1 is a possible D gene (5 bases). The germline CDR1 and CDR2 sequences are SGHVS and FQNEAQ. V was shortened by 8 bases and J by 8 bases, with 18 bases between the two germline ends. The CDR3 has 13 amino acids. The CDR3 loop reads CASLQGRGGGYTF. The CDR3 nucleotides read TGTGCCAGCCTTCAAGGAAGGGGAGGCGGCTACACCTTC. Based on the CDR3 plus reference TRBV7-8 and TRBJ1-2, the full variable domain is GAGVSQSPRYKVAKRGQDVALRCDPISGHVSLFWYQQALGQGPEFLTYFQNEAQLDKSGLPSDRFFAERPEGSVSTLKIQRTQQEDSAVYLCASLQGRGGGYTFGSGTRLTVV.